This TCR beta chain was identified in a study of cytomegalovirus exposure and HLA in healthy donors. Whole-study findings and limits: Later on, a genetic analysis was performed. It linked a missense variant in DCLRE1C with V- and J-gene trimming of TCR beta. Across all donors, roughly uniform sequencing depth was an assumption of the presence/absence analyses. Rare sequences made up most TCRs, while some public TCRs were found in many donors.

The study ran its PCR with 60 Vbeta and 13 Jbeta primers. Only in-frame clones appear in the TCRdb table, and some are missing; sequencing was by immunoSEQ multiplex PCR. Its table lists nearly 35,000 clones. Notes on this clone: The antigen is undetermined.

With 3 bases removed from V and 10 bases from J, the gap between germline ends came to 8 bases. CDR3 length: 11 residues. Looked up from germline, CDR1 is MDHEN and CDR2 is SYDVKM. Material for sequencing was PBMCs. The sequence was collected from a woman aged 40 to 50 in good health and CMV-seropositive. The chain has TRBV28 and TRBJ2-3, with D tentatively TRBD2 (6 bases). The CDR3 nucleotides are TGTGCCAGCAGTTTTCGGGGGTCGCAGTATTTT. As protein: CASSFRGSQYF.